This T cell receptor beta chain was sequenced in a study of follicular helper T cells after annual influenza vaccination. Study observations and caveats: Recurrent ICOS+CD38+ cTfh clonotypes included tetramer and AIM influenza-specific ones.

Germline-derived CDR1 and CDR2 are SGHDT and YYEEEE. This CDR3 contains 14 residues. Trimming removed 2 bases at V and 4 bases at J, with 9 bases between. Time point defined: 2015-2016 season, pre-vaccination. Blood volume per time point ranged from roughly 35 to 100 mL. Survey level resolution was used for TCRB sequencing. Some clones are missing from TCRdb's copy, which holds only in-frame ones; the method was immunoSEQ multiplex PCR. In the table there are about 5,600 clones, nearly 85% of which are singletons. Concerning this clone: Its target is unknown.

This clonotype was obtained from an adult who received the influenza vaccine. This material consisted of CXCR5- memory CD4+ T cells sorted from blood, taken on the day of influenza vaccination. J is TRBJ1-4 and V is TRBV5-6, with TRBD1 as a possible D gene (6 bases). The CDR3 here is CASSLRGFNEKLFF. As DNA, the CDR3 is TGTGCCAGCAGCTTAAGGGGGTTTAATGAAAAACTGTTTTTT.